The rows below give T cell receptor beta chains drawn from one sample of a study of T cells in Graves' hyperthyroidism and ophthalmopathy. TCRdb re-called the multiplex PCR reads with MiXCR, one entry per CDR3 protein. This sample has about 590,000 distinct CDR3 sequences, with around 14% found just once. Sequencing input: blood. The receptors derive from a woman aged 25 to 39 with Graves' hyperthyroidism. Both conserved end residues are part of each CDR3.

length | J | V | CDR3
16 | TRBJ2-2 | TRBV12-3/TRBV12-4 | CASSSTLAGHTGELFF
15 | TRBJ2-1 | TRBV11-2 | CASSLGQGNYNEQFF
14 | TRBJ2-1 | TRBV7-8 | CASTAGGSYNEQFF
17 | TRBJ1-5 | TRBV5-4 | CASSLQQRTQSNQPQHF
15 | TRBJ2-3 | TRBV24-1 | CATSDPAGNTDTQYF
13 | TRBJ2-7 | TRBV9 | CASSAAELNEQYF
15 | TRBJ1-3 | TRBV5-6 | CASSLVYGQGNTIYF
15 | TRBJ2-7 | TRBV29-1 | CSVDAPGTESYEQYF
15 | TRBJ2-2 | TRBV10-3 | CAISERESSTGELFF
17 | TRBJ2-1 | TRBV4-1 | CASSPTPLARTHNEQFF
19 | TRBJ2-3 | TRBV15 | CATSTTLVDSRLGTDTQYF
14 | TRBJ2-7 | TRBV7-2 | CASSVSGVSYEQYF
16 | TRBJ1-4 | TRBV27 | CASSSDSPAADEKLFF
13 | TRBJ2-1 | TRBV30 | CAWSEDRGAEQFF
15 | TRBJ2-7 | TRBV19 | CASSLGFGVSYEQYF
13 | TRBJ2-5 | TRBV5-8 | CASSFLATETQYF
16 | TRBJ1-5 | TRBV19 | CASRSLAGTSNQPQHF
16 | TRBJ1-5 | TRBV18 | CASTTGSVGSNQPQHF
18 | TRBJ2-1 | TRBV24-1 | CATSRGGLAGGGDNEQFF
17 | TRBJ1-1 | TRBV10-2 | CASSAETVRWMNTEAFF
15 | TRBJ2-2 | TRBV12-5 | CASGRRQVNTGELFF
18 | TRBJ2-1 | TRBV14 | CASSQLVGGGHWMNEQFF
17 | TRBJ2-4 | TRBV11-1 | CASSSGGTSGRQNIQYF
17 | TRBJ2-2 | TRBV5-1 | CASSFGLAGGTSGELFF
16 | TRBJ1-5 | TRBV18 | CASSPSGDTSNQPQHF
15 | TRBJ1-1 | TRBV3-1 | CASSQELGQGAEAFF
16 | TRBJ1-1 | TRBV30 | CAWSGISGGVNTEAFF
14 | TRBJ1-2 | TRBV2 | CASVNIQGDYGYTF
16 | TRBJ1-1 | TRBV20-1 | CSARDYREVMNTEAFF
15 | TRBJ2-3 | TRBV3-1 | CASSSGPSDTDTQYF
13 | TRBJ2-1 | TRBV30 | CAWGVNSYNEQFF
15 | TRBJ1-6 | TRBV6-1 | CASRTTTVYNSPLHF
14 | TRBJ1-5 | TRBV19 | CASSIDSFNQPQHF
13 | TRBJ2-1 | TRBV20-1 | CSAILAGDNEQFF
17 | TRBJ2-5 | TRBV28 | CASSSDLMGTPQETQYF